This TCR beta chain stems from a study of beta chain features in type 1 diabetes. The V and J ends lost 4 bases and 0 bases respectively, with 19 bases between them. The CDR3 loop spans 18 amino acids. Germline lookup yields CDR1 MDHEN and CDR2 SYDVKM. Investigators reverse transcribed all isolated RNA, so they sequenced expressed TCRB transcripts. The repertoire was sequenced with immunoSEQ multiplex PCR; TCRdb's copy has only in-frame clones and lacks some. The table includes 640,000 or so clones, 11% to 15% detected once. This clone showed up just a few times. The target antigen is unknown. Markers CD45RO/CCR7/CD25/CD127/CD95/CD27 served to sort CD4+ naive, central memory, regulatory and stem cell-like memory cells. Purity of each sorted population was above 95%. General study findings and limits: Patients with Type 1 diabetes showed moderately but significantly shorter TCRB CDR3s in all four CD4+ subsets.

The chain has TRBV28 and TRBJ2-1, with TRBD2 as a possible D gene (6 bases). The sequence was collected from a man aged 18 to 29 with type 1 diabetes. Sequenced material: naive CD4+ T cells from blood. CDR3 coding DNA: TGTGCCAGCAGTTCGTTGCGCGGGGCCGGGAGCTCCTACAATGAGCAGTTCTTC. Its translation: CASSSLRGAGSSYNEQFF. Looking up the rest from reference TRBV28 and TRBJ2-1 gives the full variable domain: DVKVTQSSRYLVKRTGEKVFLECVQDMDHENMFWYRQDPGLGLRLIYFSYDVKMKEKGDIPEGYSVSREKKERFSLILESASTNQTSMYLCASSSLRGAGSSYNEQFFGPGTRLTVL.